The next 24 T cell receptor beta chains were all read from a single sample in a study of shared T cell receptors in the human thymus. Generated by immunoSEQ multiplex PCR, the TCRdb table keeps only in-frame clones and is missing some. The data hold 600,000 to 900,000 clones, with around 85% observed a single time. This same sample was also taken into another study, of human thymus T cells.

The sequenced material came from thymocytes. The receptor set was obtained from a girl under two years old with a congenital heart defect.

The chain combines TRBV9 with TRBJ1-1; maybe TRBD1 (5 bases). V gave up 0 bases and J gave up 5 bases, with 20 bases separating them. Germline assignment: CDR1 SGDLS and CDR2 YYNGEE. CDR3 length: 17 amino acids. The CDR3 coding sequence is TGTGCCAGCAGCGTAGCCGCTAAGACAGTTTTTGGGACTGAAGCTTTCTTT. Amino acid sequence: CASSVAAKTVFGTEAFF.

The chain couples TRBV27 to TRBJ1-5; D is unclear. This CDR3 region has 14 residues. Trimming pared 0 bases from V and 8 bases from J, leaving 11 bases between. CDR1 MNHEY and CDR2 SMNVEV come from the germline V gene (reference sequence). CDR3 residues: CASSLSAGWEPQHF. CDR3 bases: TGTGCCAGCAGTTTATCTGCAGGCTGGGAGCCCCAGCATTTT.

This chain links TRBV7-2 with TRBJ2-6; TRBD2 matches at 8 bases. The CDR3 consists of 17 residues. V shed 4 bases and J 0 bases; nucleotides not matched to a gene: 5. Germline V lookup: CDR1 SGHTA, CDR2 FQGNSA. CDR3: CASSSKGLGSGANVLTF. CDR3 in DNA: TGTGCCAGCAGCTCAAAGGGACTAGGCTCTGGGGCCAACGTCCTGACTTTC.

J is TRBJ2-6 and V is TRBV4-1; possible D gene TRBD2, 7 bases. Germline CDR1 and CDR2: MGHRA and YSYEKL. V was trimmed by 2 bases and J by 4 bases, leaving 21 bases between them. This CDR3 is built from 19 residues. In nucleotides, the CDR3 is TGCGCCAGCAGCCAAAACGGTGGGGCGGGGGCTGCGGGGGCCAACGTCCTGACTTTC. Its protein product is CASSQNGGAGAAGANVLTF.

The V call is TRBV15, the J call TRBJ1-1; D may be TRBD1 (6 bases). The ends were cut back, 0 bases at V and 0 bases at J, with 23 bases in the middle. CDR3 length: 20 amino acids. CDR1 is LNHNV and CDR2 is YYDKDF in the germline V gene (reference sequence). The chain's CDR3 is CATSRDPSGHRFTMNTEAFF. DNA for the CDR3: TGTGCCACCAGCAGAGACCCCTCGGGACACCGATTTACAATGAACACTGAAGCTTTCTTT.

This chain links TRBV4-3 with TRBJ1-2, with 8 bases lining up with TRBD1. Germline-derived CDR1 and CDR2 are LGHNA and YSLEER. The CDR3 covers 15 residues. J gave up 5 bases and V 2 bases, and 7 bases lay outside the gene matches. In DNA, the CDR3 is TGCGCCAGCAGCCAAAAAAACAGGGGGGGATATGGCTACACCTTC. It specifies CASSQKNRGGYGYTF.

V gene TRBV29-1 combines with J gene TRBJ1-1, with D uncertain. Germline CDR1 SQVTM, CDR2 ANQGSEA. This CDR3 contains 14 residues. Deletions cut 3 bases from V and 3 bases from J, with 14 bases between. CDR3 sequence reads: CSVDRRGVDTEAFF. CDR3 nucleotide sequence: TGCAGCGTTGATCGACGGGGAGTGGACACTGAAGCTTTCTTT.

This chain uses TRBV27 with TRBJ1-2; D gene ambiguous. V was pared by 8 bases and J by 5 bases, with 21 bases between. The CDR3 sequence is 15 residues long. The germline V gene has CDR1 MNHEY and CDR2 SMNVEV (reference sequence). The DNA for the CDR3 is TGTGCCAGCTCCTCGGTAAGAGGTCGGCCTTATGGCTACACCTTC. This encodes CASSSVRGRPYGYTF.

The V and J genes are TRBV4-1 and TRBJ1-1, with D hard to call. Trimming took off 6 bases at V and 4 bases at J, with 24 bases between the two ends. Germline V lookup: CDR1 MGHRA, CDR2 YSYEKL. The CDR3 loop spans 17 amino acids. As DNA, the CDR3 is TGCGCCAGCAGTCCCCTACCTCTTAGTCCAGGTCGCACTGAAGCTTTCTTT. It yields the protein CASSPLPLSPGRTEAFF.

CDR3 sequence: CASRRENEQFF. CDR3 DNA: TGTGCCAGCAGGAGAGAGAATGAGCAGTTCTTC. The chain employs TRBV6-5 and TRBJ2-1; D is unclear. The CDR3 sequence is 11 residues long. V lost 6 bases and J 7 bases, leaving 7 bases between the germline ends. CDR1 and CDR2 (germline): MNHEY, SVGAGI.

This sequence joins TRBV2 and TRBJ2-5, with D perhaps TRBD2 (5 bases). V lost 7 bases, J lost 3 bases, and 12 bases lay in between. CDR1 is SNHLY and CDR2 is FYNNEI in the germline V gene. CDR3 length: 13 amino acids. In nucleotides, the CDR3 is TGTGCCAGCATCGAGGAGGTTGAAGAGACCCAGTACTTC. It encodes CASIEEVEETQYF.

The rearrangement uses TRBV29-1 and TRBJ1-1; possible D gene TRBD1, 5 bases. V was cut by 5 bases and J by 7 bases, with 8 bases left in between. The CDR3 runs 10 residues. The germline CDR1 and CDR2 sequences are SQVTM and ANQGSEA. CDR3 coding DNA: TGCAGCGTTTGGACACATGAAGCTTTCTTT. Protein product: CSVWTHEAFF.

The J gene is TRBJ2-5, the V gene TRBV6-6, with 9 bases that match TRBD1. Germline V lookup: CDR1 MNHNY, CDR2 SVGAGI (reference sequence). The J segment lost 4 bases and the V segment lost 2 bases, leaving 8 bases of the junction unmatched. The CDR3 runs to 16 residues. The CDR3 DNA follows: TGTGCCAGCAGTTACCTAAGACCGGACAGGGGAGAGACCCAGTACTTC. Its protein product is CASSYLRPDRGETQYF.

The CDR3 region is CASSLDPGQDEKLFF. As DNA, the CDR3 is TGTGCCAGCAGCCTGGACCCGGGACAGGACGAAAAACTGTTTTTT. The rearrangement uses TRBV27 and TRBJ1-4; 8 bases fit TRBD1. The junction had 11 bases not matched to a gene; V was cut back by 6 bases and J by 8 bases. Germline-derived CDR1 and CDR2 are MNHEY and SMNVEV (reference sequence). The CDR3 spans 15 residues.

The chain carries TRBV6-6 and TRBJ1-2; TRBD1 agrees at 9 bases. The CDR3 has 13 residues. The germline V gene has CDR1 MNHNY and CDR2 SVGAGI (reference sequence). V lost 6 bases to trimming and J lost 9 bases; unmatched junction nucleotides: 8. CDR3 nucleotides: TGTGCCAGCAGGAAACAGGGGGCGGAACGCTACACCTTC. Amino acids: CASRKQGAERYTF.

This chain connects TRBV27 to TRBJ1-5; perhaps TRBD1 as D (6 bases). Germline CDR1 and CDR2: MNHEY and SMNVEV (reference sequence). V gave up 8 bases and J gave up 2 bases, with 19 bases separating them. This CDR3 contains 16 residues. The CDR3 loop reads CASRNTQGFGNQPQHF. CDR3 DNA: TGTGCCAGCCGTAATACACAGGGATTCGGCAATCAGCCCCAGCATTTT.

The rearrangement uses TRBV4-2 and TRBJ2-5, with D possibly being TRBD2 (5 bases). The CDR3 is 15 amino acids. CDR1 is LGHNA and CDR2 is YNFKEQ in the germline V gene. V gave up 4 bases and J gave up 3 bases, with 15 bases separating them. CDR3 sequence: CASSPREVLKETQYF. The CDR3 DNA reads TGTGCCAGCAGCCCACGGGAAGTTCTAAAAGAGACCCAGTACTTC.

V and J are TRBV2 and TRBJ1-5; D is unresolved. Looked up from germline, CDR1 is SNHLY and CDR2 is FYNNEI. The CDR3 spans 13 residues. V was pared by 2 bases and J by 5 bases, with 7 bases between. Written as DNA, the CDR3 is TGTGCCAGCAGTGAAAGGCGGGATCAGCCCCAGCATTTT. Amino acid sequence: CASSERRDQPQHF.

The V and J genes are TRBV4-1 and TRBJ1-1; no clear D. The CDR3 is 15 amino acids. Germline V gene sequence: CDR1 MGHRA, CDR2 YSYEKL. Trimming took off 0 bases at V and 7 bases at J, with 15 bases between the two ends. In DNA form, the CDR3 reads TGCGCCAGCAGCCAAGAAGAGACACCTCGAATTGAAGCTTTCTTT. This sequence encodes CASSQEETPRIEAFF.

The rearrangement joins TRBV5-1 to TRBJ1-1, with 10 positions matching TRBD1. The V gene end was trimmed by 4 bases and the J gene end by 5 bases; junction bases not matched to a gene: 8. Germline CDR1 and CDR2: SGHRS and YFSETQ. This CDR3 is 15 amino acids long. CDR3 sequence: CASSATGTGVTEAFF. CDR3 in DNA: TGCGCCAGCAGCGCAACCGGGACAGGGGTTACTGAAGCTTTCTTT.

This rearrangement joins TRBV4-1 to TRBJ2-7, with TRBD2 as a possible D gene (6 bases). Germline lookup yields CDR1 MGHRA and CDR2 YSYEKL. Trimming took 1 base from V and 6 from J, leaving 16 bases between them. CDR3 length: 15 amino acids. CDR3 in amino acids: CASSQALATFIEQYF. In DNA form, the CDR3 reads TGCGCCAGCAGCCAAGCACTAGCAACTTTCATCGAGCAGTACTTC.

The chain uses TRBV6-4 and TRBJ1-2, with TRBD1 matching 8 bases. This CDR3 region has 18 residues. The V gene end was trimmed by 0 bases and the J gene end by 6 bases; junction bases not matched to a gene: 15. Germline values: CDR1 MRHNA, CDR2 SNTAGT. The CDR3 spells CASSDSKAQGAIDHGYTF. In nucleotides, the CDR3 is TGTGCCAGCAGTGACTCGAAGGCTCAGGGGGCTATTGATCATGGCTACACCTTC.

The rearrangement uses TRBV6-5 and TRBJ2-5, with TRBD1 matching over 10 bases. This CDR3 is built from 16 residues. Germline lookup yields CDR1 MNHEY and CDR2 SVGAGI. V shed 2 bases, J shed 2 bases, and the junction held 5 bases outside the gene matches. This chain's CDR3 is CASSYRTGGPQETQYF. The CDR3 bases are TGTGCCAGCAGTTACCGGACAGGGGGGCCGCAAGAGACCCAGTACTTC.

V usage is TRBV4-3 and J usage is TRBJ2-7; the D is unclear. The CDR3 loop spans 15 amino acids. V lost 0 bases and J 3 bases, leaving 12 bases between the germline ends. Germline CDR1 LGHNA, CDR2 YSLEER. The CDR3: CASSQDSRQDYEQYF. In DNA form, the CDR3 reads TGCGCCAGCAGCCAAGACTCGAGGCAAGACTACGAGCAGTACTTC.